One sample yielded the 11 T cell receptor beta chains listed below, sequenced in a study of cytomegalovirus exposure and HLA in healthy donors. With 60 Vbeta and 13 Jbeta primers, the PCR was carried out. Only in-frame clones appear in the TCRdb table, and some are missing; sequencing was by immunoSEQ multiplex PCR. The sample consists of about 150,000 clones, 65% to 80% of them appearing once. The source material was PBMCs. These receptors were taken from a woman aged 40 to 49 in good health and CMV-seropositive.

This sequence joins TRBV5-1 and TRBJ1-4; D possibly corresponds to TRBD1 (6 bases). The germline gives CDR1 SGHRS, CDR2 YFSETQ. Trimming removed 0 bases at V and 8 bases at J, with 14 bases between. This CDR3 comprises 15 residues. In DNA, the CDR3 is TGCGCCAGCAGCTTGGAGCAGACAGGACAGGAAAAACTGTTTTTT. Translating gives CASSLEQTGQEKLFF.

For this clone: One end of the junction is discordant with germline, which a read error may explain. The chain links TRBV5-6 to TRBJ1-2; tentative D call: TRBD1 (5 bases). This CDR3 has 13 residues. Germline lookup yields CDR1 SGHDT and CDR2 YYEEEE. Here the CDR3 reads CASTPVGEGGCTF. The CDR3 nucleotides are TGTGCCAGCACTCCAGTAGGGGAAGGTGGCTGCACCTTC.

This sequence joins TRBV18 and TRBJ2-3, with D possibly TRBD2 on 5 matching bases. This CDR3 has 14 amino acids. V was cut by 0 bases and J by 4 bases, with 8 bases left in between. Germline V gene lookup returns CDR1 KGHSH and CDR2 LQKENI. In DNA form, the CDR3 reads TGTGCCAGCTCACCACCCGGGGTCCCAGATACGCAGTATTTT. Translating it yields CASSPPGVPDTQYF.

The V gene is TRBV5-6, the J gene TRBJ1-4; tentatively, D is TRBD1 (6 bases). The CDR3 runs to 18 residues. V was shortened by 4 bases and J by 3 bases, with 22 bases between the two germline ends. Germline CDR1 is SGHDT and CDR2 is YYEEEE. This CDR3 reads CASSLFRADPGANEKLFF. The CDR3 DNA reads TGTGCCAGCAGCCTTTTTCGGGCAGACCCAGGGGCTAATGAAAAACTGTTTTTT.

CDR3 in DNA: TGTGCCAGCAGCGAAGGGAGGAATCGGCAGTTCTTC. It is translated as CASSEGRNRQFF. V and J are TRBV11-1 and TRBJ2-1; D perhaps matches TRBD2 (6 bases). Germline-derived CDR1 and CDR2 are SGHAT and FQDESV (reference sequence). The CDR3 is 12 amino acids. V lost 5 bases and J lost 12, with 14 bases in between.

The chain joins TRBV5-4 to TRBJ1-1; D remains ambiguous. V lost 2 bases and J lost 1, with 9 bases in between. The CDR3 totals 14 residues. Germline assignment: CDR1 SGHNT and CDR2 YYREEE (reference sequence). The CDR3 is CASSFSVTNTEAFF. The CDR3, as DNA: TGTGCCAGCAGCTTTTCGGTTACGAACACTGAAGCTTTCTTT.

This clone has only a few counts. The chain links TRBV5-4 to TRBJ2-1; TRBD1 aligns across 7 bases. V was clipped by 0 bases and J by 6 bases; unmatched bases: 9. CDR1 is SGHNT, CDR2 YYREEE, per germline (reference sequence). The CDR3 spans 16 residues. This chain's CDR3 is CASSLETNAGGNEQFF. The CDR3, as DNA: TGTGCCAGCAGCTTGGAGACAAACGCAGGGGGCAATGAGCAGTTCTTC.

The chain carries TRBV4-1 and TRBJ1-1, with 7 bases lining up with TRBD1. Unmatched junction bases numbered 2, after V lost 4 bases and J lost 6 bases. Looked up from germline, CDR1 is MGHRA and CDR2 is YSYEKL. This CDR3 spans 12 amino acids. The DNA of the CDR3 is TGCGCCAGCAGCCCAGGGACAGCTGAAGCTTTCTTT. Amino acids: CASSPGTAEAFF.

The genes are TRBV5-1 and TRBJ2-7; TRBD2 agrees at 11 bases. V lost 0 bases and J lost 4; bases outside the gene matches: 6. This CDR3 has 16 residues. Germline CDR1 is SGHRS and CDR2 is YFSETQ. The DNA for the CDR3 is TGCGCCAGCAGCTTGGAAGCCGGGACTAGCGGTTACGAGCAGTACTTC. This encodes CASSLEAGTSGYEQYF. Supplemented by reference TRBV5-1 and TRBJ2-7, the full variable domain reads KAGVTQTPRYLIKTRGQQVTLSCSPISGHRSVSWYQQTPGQGLQFLFEYFSETQRNKGNFPGRFSGRQFSNSRSEMNVSTLELGDSALYLCASSLEAGTSGYEQYFGPGTRLTVT.

J is TRBJ1-2 and V is TRBV6-6; TRBD1 might be the D (6 bases). Germline V CDR1 and CDR2: MNHNY, SVGAGI (reference sequence). Trimming stripped 2 bases from V and 0 bases from J, with 13 bases between. The CDR3 sequence is 16 residues long. CDR3: CASSYIPTGANYGYTF. CDR3 in DNA: TGTGCCAGCAGTTACATCCCGACAGGAGCTAACTATGGCTACACCTTC.

This clone was counted a few times. The chain employs TRBV18 and TRBJ1-5; the match to TRBD1 covers 7 bases. The CDR3 contains 13 residues. After removal of 6 bases from V and 6 bases from J, the junction contained 5 bases not matched to a gene. Germline values: CDR1 KGHSH, CDR2 LQKENI. The CDR3: CASSDRDGQPQHF. The CDR3 coding sequence is TGTGCCAGCTCCGACAGGGACGGTCAGCCCCAGCATTTT.